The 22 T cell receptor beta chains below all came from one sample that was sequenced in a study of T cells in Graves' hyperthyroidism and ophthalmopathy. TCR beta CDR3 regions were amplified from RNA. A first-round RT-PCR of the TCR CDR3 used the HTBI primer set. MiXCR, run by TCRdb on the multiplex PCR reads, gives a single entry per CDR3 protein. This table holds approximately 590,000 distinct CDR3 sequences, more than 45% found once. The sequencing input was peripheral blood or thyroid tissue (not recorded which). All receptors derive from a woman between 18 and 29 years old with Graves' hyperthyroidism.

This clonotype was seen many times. The CDR3 DNA sequence: TGTGCCAGCATGGGAGCGGGAGCTTTCTTT. Amino acids: CASMGAGAFF. The chain is built from TRBV6-1 and TRBJ1-1; D is uncertain. Germline CDR1 reads MNHNS; CDR2 reads SASEGT. Trimming removed 7 bases at V and 10 bases at J, with 10 bases between. The CDR3 spans 10 residues.

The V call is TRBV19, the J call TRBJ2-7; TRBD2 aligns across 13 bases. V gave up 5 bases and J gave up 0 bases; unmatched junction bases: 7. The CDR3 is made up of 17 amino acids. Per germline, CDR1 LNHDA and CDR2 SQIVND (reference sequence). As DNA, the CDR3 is TGTGCCAGTAGTGTGGGACTAGCGGGAACCAGCTCCTACGAGCAGTACTTC. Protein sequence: CASSVGLAGTSSYEQYF.

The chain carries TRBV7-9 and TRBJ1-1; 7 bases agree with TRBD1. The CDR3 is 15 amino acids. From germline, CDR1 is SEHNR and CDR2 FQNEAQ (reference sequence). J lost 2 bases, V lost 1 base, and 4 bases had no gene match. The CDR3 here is CASSLGDSANTEAFF. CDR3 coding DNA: TGTGCCAGCAGCTTAGGGGACAGCGCTAACACTGAAGCTTTCTTT.

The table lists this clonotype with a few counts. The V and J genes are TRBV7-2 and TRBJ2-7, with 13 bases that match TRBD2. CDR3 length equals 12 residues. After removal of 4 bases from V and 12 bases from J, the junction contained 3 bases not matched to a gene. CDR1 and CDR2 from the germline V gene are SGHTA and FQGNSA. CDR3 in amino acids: CASSWTSGSTYF. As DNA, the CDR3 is TGTGCCAGCAGCTGGACTAGCGGGAGCACGTACTTC.

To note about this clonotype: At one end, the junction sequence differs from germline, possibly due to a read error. This CDR3 reads CVSSRYSPNGELFF. CDR3 DNA: TGTGTCAGTAGTCGGTACAGCCCCAACGGGGAGCTGTTTTTT. This rearrangement joins TRBV19 to TRBJ2-2; D uncertain. The CDR3 is made up of 14 amino acids. Germline V gives CDR1 LNHDA, CDR2 SQIVND (reference sequence). The variable domain in full, with the rest retrieved from reference TRBV19 and TRBJ2-2, is DGGITQSPKYLFRKEGQNVTLSCEQNLNHDAMYWYRQDPGQGLRLIYYSQIVNDFQKGDIAEGYSVSREKKESFPLTVTSAQKNPTAFYLCVSSRYSPNGELFFGEGSRLTVL.

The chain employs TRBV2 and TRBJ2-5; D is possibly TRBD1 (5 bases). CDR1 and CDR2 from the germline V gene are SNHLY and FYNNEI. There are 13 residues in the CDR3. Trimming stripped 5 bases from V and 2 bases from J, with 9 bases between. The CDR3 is CASSSRQQETQYF. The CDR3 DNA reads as TGTGCCAGCAGTTCCCGACAGCAAGAGACCCAGTACTTC.

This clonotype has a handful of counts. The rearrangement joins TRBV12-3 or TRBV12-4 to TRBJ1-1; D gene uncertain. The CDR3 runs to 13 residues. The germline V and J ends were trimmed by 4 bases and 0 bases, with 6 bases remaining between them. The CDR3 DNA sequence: TGTGCCAGCAGTTGGAGATTGAACACTGAAGCTTTCTTT. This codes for CASSWRLNTEAFF.

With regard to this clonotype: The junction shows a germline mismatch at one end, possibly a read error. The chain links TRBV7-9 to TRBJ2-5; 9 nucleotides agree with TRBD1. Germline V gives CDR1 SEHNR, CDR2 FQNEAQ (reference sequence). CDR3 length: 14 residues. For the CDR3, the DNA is TGCGCCAGCAGCCACGCGGACAGGGGTGCGACCCAGTACTTC. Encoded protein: CASSHADRGATQYF.

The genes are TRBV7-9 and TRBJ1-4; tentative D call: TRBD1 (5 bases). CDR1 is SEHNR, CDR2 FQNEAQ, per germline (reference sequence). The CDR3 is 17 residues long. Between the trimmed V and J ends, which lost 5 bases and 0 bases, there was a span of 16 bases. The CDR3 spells CASSPPGRLTTNEKLFF. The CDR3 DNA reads TGTGCCAGCAGCCCTCCGGGACGGCTTACAACTAATGAAAAACTGTTTTTT. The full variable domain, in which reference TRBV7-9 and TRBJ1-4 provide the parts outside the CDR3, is DTGVSQNPRHKITKRGQNVTFRCDPISEHNRLYWYRQTLGQGPEFLTYFQNEAQLEKSRLLSDRFSAERPKGSFSTLEIQRTEQGDSAMYLCASSPPGRLTTNEKLFFGSGTQLSVL.

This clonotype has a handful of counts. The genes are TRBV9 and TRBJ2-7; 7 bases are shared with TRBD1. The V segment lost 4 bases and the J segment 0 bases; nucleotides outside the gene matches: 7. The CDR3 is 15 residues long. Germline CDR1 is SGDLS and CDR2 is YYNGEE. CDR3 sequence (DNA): TGTGCCAGCAGCACAGGACAGGAGAGCTCCTACGAGCAGTACTTC. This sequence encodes CASSTGQESSYEQYF.

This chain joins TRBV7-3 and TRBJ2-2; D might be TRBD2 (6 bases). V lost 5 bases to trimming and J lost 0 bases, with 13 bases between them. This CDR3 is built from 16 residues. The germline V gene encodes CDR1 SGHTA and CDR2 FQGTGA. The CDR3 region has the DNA TGTGCCAGCAGCCGTTTGGGGGGAACGAACACCGGGGAGCTGTTTTTT. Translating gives CASSRLGGTNTGELFF.

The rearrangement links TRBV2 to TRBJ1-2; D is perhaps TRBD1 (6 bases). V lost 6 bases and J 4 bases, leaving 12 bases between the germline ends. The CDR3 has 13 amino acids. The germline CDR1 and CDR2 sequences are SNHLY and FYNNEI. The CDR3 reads CASRDRTFYGYTF. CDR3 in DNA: TGTGCCAGCAGGGACAGAACATTCTATGGCTACACCTTC.

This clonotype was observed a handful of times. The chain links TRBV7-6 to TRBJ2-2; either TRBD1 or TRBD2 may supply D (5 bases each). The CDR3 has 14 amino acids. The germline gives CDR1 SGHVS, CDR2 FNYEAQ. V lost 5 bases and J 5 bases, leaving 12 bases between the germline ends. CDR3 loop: CASSLGPGTGELFF. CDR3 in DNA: TGTGCCAGCAGCCTGGGACCGGGAACCGGGGAGCTGTTTTTT.

CDR3 region: CDTVGQGVYTF. The CDR3 DNA is TGTGACACAGTGGGACAGGGCGTCTACACCTTC. The chain joins TRBV19 to TRBJ1-2, with 9 positions matching TRBD1. The germline gives CDR1 LNHDA, CDR2 SQIVND (reference sequence). The CDR3 has 11 amino acids.

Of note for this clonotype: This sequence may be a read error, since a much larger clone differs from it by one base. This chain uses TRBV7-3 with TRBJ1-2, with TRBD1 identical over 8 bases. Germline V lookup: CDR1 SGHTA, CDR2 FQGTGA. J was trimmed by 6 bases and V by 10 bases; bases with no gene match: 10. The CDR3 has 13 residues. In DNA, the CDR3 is TGTGCCAACTCGGACAGGGCAATTGATGGCTACACCTTC. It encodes CANSDRAIDGYTF. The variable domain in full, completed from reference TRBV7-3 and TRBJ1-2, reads GAGVSQTPSNKVTEKGKYVELRCDPISGHTALYWYRQSLGQGPEFLIYFQGTGAADDSGLPNDRFFAVRPEGSVSTLKIQRTERGDSAVYLCANSDRAIDGYTFGSGTRLTVV.

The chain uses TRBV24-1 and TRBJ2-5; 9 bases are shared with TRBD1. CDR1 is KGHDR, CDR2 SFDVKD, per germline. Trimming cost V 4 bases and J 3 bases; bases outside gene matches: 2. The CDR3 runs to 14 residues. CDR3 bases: TGTGCCACCAGTGACTGGACAGGGGAAGAGACCCAGTACTTC. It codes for CATSDWTGEETQYF.

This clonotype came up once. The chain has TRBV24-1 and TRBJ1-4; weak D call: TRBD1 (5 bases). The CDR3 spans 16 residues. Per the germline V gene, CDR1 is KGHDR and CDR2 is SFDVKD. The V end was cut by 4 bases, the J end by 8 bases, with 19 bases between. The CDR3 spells CATSEPGLAGGEKLFF. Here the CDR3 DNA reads TGTGCCACCAGTGAGCCGGGACTAGCGGGAGGAGAAAAACTGTTTTTT.

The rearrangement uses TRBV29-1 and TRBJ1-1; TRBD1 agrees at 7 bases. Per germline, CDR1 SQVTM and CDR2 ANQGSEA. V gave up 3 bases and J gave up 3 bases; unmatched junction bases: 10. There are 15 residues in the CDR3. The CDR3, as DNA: TGCAGCGTTGACTCCGCCAGGGGGGGTGACACTGAAGCTTTCTTT. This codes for CSVDSARGGDTEAFF.

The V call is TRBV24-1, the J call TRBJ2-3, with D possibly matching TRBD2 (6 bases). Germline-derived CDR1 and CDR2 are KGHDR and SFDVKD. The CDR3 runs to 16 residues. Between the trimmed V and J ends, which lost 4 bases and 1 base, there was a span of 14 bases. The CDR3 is CATSDPTREGTDTQYF. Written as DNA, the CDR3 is TGTGCCACCAGTGACCCAACTAGGGAGGGCACAGATACGCAGTATTTT.

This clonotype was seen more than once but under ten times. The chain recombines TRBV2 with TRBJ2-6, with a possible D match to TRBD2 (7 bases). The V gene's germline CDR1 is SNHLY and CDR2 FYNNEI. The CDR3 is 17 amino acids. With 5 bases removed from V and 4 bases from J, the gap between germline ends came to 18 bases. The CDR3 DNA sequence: TGTGCCAGCAGTTTAACTATCGGGGGGCGAGGGGCCAACGTCCTGACTTTC. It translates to CASSLTIGGRGANVLTF.

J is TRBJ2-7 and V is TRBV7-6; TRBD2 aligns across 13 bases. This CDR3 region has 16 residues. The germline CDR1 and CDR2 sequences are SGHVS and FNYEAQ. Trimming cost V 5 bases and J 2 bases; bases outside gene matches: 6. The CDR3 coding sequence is TGTGCCAGCAGCCCAGGACTAGCGGGAGCCCCCTACGAGCAGTACTTC. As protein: CASSPGLAGAPYEQYF.

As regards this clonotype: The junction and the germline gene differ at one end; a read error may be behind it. The CDR3 sequence: CASSQVRRYNSPLHF. The CDR3 region has the DNA TGCGCCAGCAGCCAAGTTAGGAGATATAATTCACCCCTCCACTTT. The rearrangement links TRBV25-1 to TRBJ1-6; unclear D gene. Per germline, CDR1 MGHDK and CDR2 SYGVNS. The CDR3 totals 15 residues. Together with reference TRBV25-1 and TRBJ1-6, the CDR3 gives the full variable domain: EADIYQTPRYLVIGTGKKITLECSQTMGHDKMYWYQQDPGMELHLIHYSYGVNSTEKGDLSSESTVSRIRTEHFPLTLESARPSHTSQYLCASSQVRRYNSPLHFGNGTRLTVT.